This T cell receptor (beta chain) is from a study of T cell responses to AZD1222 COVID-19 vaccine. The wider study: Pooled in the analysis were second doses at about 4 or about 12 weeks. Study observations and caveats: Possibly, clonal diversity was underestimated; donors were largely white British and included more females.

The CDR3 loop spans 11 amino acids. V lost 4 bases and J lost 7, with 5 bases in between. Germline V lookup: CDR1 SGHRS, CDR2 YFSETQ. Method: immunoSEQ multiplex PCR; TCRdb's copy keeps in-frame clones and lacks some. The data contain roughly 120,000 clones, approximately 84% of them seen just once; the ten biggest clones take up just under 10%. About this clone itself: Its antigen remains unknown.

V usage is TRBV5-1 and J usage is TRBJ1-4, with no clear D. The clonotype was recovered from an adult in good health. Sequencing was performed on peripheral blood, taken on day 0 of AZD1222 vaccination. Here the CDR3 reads CASSPGEKLFF. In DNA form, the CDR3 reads TGCGCCAGCAGCCCAGGTGAAAAACTGTTTTTT.